This TCR beta chain was retrieved from a study of cytomegalovirus exposure and HLA in healthy donors. Whole-study results and caveats: It was assumed in the presence/absence analyses that sequencing depth was roughly uniform across donors. TRBV6-2, TRBV6-3 and some other V segments were excluded as indistinguishable.

Though nominally healthy at sampling, donors likely had unrecorded immune exposures. The PCR made use of 60 Vbeta and 13 Jbeta primers. The protocol was immunoSEQ multiplex PCR, while the TCRdb copy is restricted to in-frame clones and leaves out a portion. The data show about 130,000 clones, 60% to 80% seen once. Germline trimming cut 4 bases from V and 3 bases from J; bases unmatched to any gene: 9. CDR1 and CDR2 from the germline V gene are LNHDA and SQIVND (reference sequence). The CDR3 is made up of 15 amino acids. Comments on this clone: Its antigen is as yet unknown.

The sequence derives from a man younger than 40 in good health and CMV-seronegative. The sample comprised PBMCs. The V and J genes are TRBV19 and TRBJ2-7; 7 bases align to TRBD2. The chain's CDR3 is CASSTAGTTGYEQYF. The CDR3 DNA is TGTGCCAGTAGTACCGCCGGGACTACGGGCTACGAGCAGTACTTC.